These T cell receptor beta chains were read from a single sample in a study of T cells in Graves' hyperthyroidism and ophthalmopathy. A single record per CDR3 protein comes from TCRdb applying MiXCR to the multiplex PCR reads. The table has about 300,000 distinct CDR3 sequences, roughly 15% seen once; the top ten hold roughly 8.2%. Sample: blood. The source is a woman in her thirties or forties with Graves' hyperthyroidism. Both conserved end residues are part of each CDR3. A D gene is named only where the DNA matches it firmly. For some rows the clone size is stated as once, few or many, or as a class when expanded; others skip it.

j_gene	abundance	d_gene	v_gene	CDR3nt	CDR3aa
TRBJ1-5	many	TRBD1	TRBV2	TGTGCCAGCAGTGAGGGACAGGGCAATCAGCCCCAGCATTTT	CASSEGQGNQPQHF
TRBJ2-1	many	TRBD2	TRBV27	TGTGCCAGCAGTGCCCTTCTCACTAGCGGCTCCTACAATGAGCAGTTCTTC	CASSALLTSGSYNEQFF
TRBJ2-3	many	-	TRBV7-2	TGTGCCAGCAGCAATCAGGCGGGTAGGACAGATACGCAGTATTTT	CASSNQAGRTDTQYF
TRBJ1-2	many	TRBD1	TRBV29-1	TGCAGCGCCGGGCGGGACAGACACTATGGCTACACCTTC	CSAGRDRHYGYTF
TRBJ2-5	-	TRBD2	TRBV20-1	TGCAGTGCTAGAAGGGGCGGGAGTGGAGAGACCCAGTACTTC	CSARRGGSGETQYF
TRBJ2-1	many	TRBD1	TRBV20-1	TGCAGTGCTCCGGGACAGATCAGATCCTACAATGAGCAGTTCTTC	CSAPGQIRSYNEQFF
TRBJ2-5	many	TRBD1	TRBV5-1	TGCGCCAGCAGCTTGGCAGGGGGACAGGGTAGGGAGACCCAGTACTTC	CASSLAGGQGRETQYF
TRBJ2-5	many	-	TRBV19	TGTGCCAGTAGTATAGTCGTGACGGGCGGCGAGACCCAGTACTTC	CASSIVVTGGETQYF
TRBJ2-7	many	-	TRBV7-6	TGTGCCAGCAGCTCCCGGGACCCCGCCGAGCAGTACTTC	CASSSRDPAEQYF
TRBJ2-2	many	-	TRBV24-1	TGTGCCACCAGGAAGGCGAACACCGGGGAGCTGTTTTTT	CATRKANTGELFF
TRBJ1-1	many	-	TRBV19	TGTGCCAGTAGTATCCACAGCACTATGAACACTGAAGCTTTCTTT	CASSIHSTMNTEAFF
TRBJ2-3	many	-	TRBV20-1	TGCAGTGCTAGCTCGACTAGCACAGATACGCAGTATTTT	CSASSTSTDTQYF
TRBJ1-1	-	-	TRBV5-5	TGTGCCAGCAGCTTTTGGCAGGCCAACACTGAAGCTTTCTTT	CASSFWQANTEAFF
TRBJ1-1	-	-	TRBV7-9	TGTGCCAGCAGCGTCGGACAGTCGGACACTGAAGCTTTCTTT	CASSVGQSDTEAFF
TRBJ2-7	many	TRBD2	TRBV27	TGTGCCAGCAGTCCGCAGCCCCTTAGCGGGAGAGGCCCCCCCTACGAGCAGTACTTC	CASSPQPLSGRGPPYEQYF
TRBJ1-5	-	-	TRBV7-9	TGTGCCAGCAGCGGATGTACAAGGGGTGGTGGACAGCATCAGCCCCAGCATTTT	CASSGCTRGGGQHQPQHF
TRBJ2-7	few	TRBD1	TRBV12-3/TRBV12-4	TGTGCCAGCTCACCACCACATCTGGGAGACAGGGGCGAGCAGTACTTC	CASSPPHLGDRGEQYF
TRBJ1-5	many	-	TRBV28	TGTGCCAGCATCAGGGCGGGGCGAGACAATCAGCCCCAGCATTTT	CASIRAGRDNQPQHF
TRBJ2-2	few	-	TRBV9	TGTGCCAGCAGCGTAGACCACCTTACCGGGGAGCTGTTTTTT	CASSVDHLTGELFF
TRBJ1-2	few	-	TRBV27	TGTGCCAGCAGTTTAAACGGGGCTAGTGGCTACACCTTC	CASSLNGASGYTF
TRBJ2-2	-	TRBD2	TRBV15	TGTGCCACCAGCAGAGATCTAGCGGGAGGGCTTGTGGGGGAGCTGTTTTTT	CATSRDLAGGLVGELFF
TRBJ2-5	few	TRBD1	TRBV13	TGTGCCAGCAGCATCAGGGGGCGAGGGGAGACCCAGTACTTC	CASSIRGRGETQYF
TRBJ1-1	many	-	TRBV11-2	TGTGCCAGCAGCCTGGAGATGGGGGCGAGAGCTTTCTTT	CASSLEMGARAFF
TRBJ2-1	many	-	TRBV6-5	TGTGCCAGCAGTTACGAGGGAAGTGGGGATGAGCAGTTCTTC	CASSYEGSGDEQFF
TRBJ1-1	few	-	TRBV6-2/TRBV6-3	TGTGCCAGCGGCCAAAGACAGGCGGGGGCAGGAACTGAAGCTTTCTTT	CASGQRQAGAGTEAFF
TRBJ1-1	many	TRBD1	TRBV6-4	TGTGCCAGCAGAAAAGGGGGCGAACACTCTGAAGCTTTCTTT	CASRKGGEHSEAFF
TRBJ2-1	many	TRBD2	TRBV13	TGTGCCAGCAGCCCGGGACTAACCGTCTACAATGAGCAGTTCTTC	CASSPGLTVYNEQFF
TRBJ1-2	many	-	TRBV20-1	TGCAGTGCTCTTCCTAAAGGGGCAGCCTACTATGGCTACACCTTC	CSALPKGAAYYGYTF
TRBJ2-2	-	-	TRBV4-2	TGTGCCAGCAGCCAAGAGTCGATGGGGAGCAACACCGGGGAGCTGTTTTTT	CASSQESMGSNTGELFF
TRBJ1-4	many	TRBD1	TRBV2	TGTGCCAGCATCCAAGGCAGGGGGAATGAAAAACTGTTTTTT	CASIQGRGNEKLFF
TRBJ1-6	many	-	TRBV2	TGTGCCAGCAGTTCGGACGGAACGGGGAGTTCACCCCTCCACTTT	CASSSDGTGSSPLHF
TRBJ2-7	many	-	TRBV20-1	TGCAGTGCTAGCCCTCAGACCGGCTCCTACGAGCAGTACTTC	CSASPQTGSYEQYF
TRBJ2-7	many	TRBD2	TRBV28	TGTGCCAGCAGTTTAGTCTTAGCGGGAGTTAACGAGCAGTACTTC	CASSLVLAGVNEQYF
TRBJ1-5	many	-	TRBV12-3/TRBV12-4	TGTGCCAGCAGTTTTCATGGGTATCAGCCCCAGCATTTT	CASSFHGYQPQHF
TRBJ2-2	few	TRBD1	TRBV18	TGTGCCAGCTCAGACGGACAGGCGACGAACACCGGGGAGCTGTTTTTT	CASSDGQATNTGELFF
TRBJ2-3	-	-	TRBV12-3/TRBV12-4	TGTGCCAGCGGGTTCGGGATTTCAGATACGCAGTATTTT	CASGFGISDTQYF
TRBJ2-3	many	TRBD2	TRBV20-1	TGCAGTGCTCCCCGACTAGCGGGAGGCGGCACAGATACGCAGTATTTT	CSAPRLAGGGTDTQYF
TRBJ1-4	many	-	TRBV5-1	TGCGCCAGCAGCTTGGGGGTTCATGGAGGAAAACTGTTTTTT	CASSLGVHGGKLFF
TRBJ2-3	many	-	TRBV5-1	TGCGCCAGCAGCTTGGGCAGCAGGGCCGGCACAGATACGCAGTATTTT	CASSLGSRAGTDTQYF
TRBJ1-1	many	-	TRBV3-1	TGTGCCAGCAGCCCGCACCCGAACACTGAAGCTTTCTTT	CASSPHPNTEAFF